Listed here are 9 T cell receptor beta chains from one sample, sequenced in a study of response to subunit inactivated influenza vaccine. TCRdb processed the RT-PCR reads anew with MiXCR; each CDR3 protein has one entry. The sample lists 250,000 to 350,000 distinct CDR3 sequences, 20% to 25% occurring once. Sequenced here: PBMCs from blood, sampled 21 months after vaccination. Receptor source: a man between 50 and 70 years old who received an inactivated influenza vaccine.

As concerns this clonotype: A clone one base away is much larger, so this may be a read error. The chain carries TRBV5-1 and TRBJ1-1; a possible D gene is TRBD1 (6 bases). This CDR3 spans 16 amino acids. The ends were cut back, 3 bases at V and 6 bases at J, with 21 bases in the middle. CDR1 and CDR2 from the germline V gene are SGHRS and YFSETQ. CDR3 amino acids: CASSSTLTGTRAEAFF. The CDR3 DNA reads as TGCGCCAGCAGCTCCACGCTGACAGGCACGAGGGCTGAAGCTTTCTTT.

The chain carries TRBV2 and TRBJ2-5; D is uncertain. CDR1 and CDR2 (germline): SNHLY, FYNNEI. The CDR3 has 12 amino acids. V was trimmed by 1 base and J by 3 bases, leaving 3 bases between them. CDR3 region: CASSEVEETQYF. The DNA for the CDR3 is TGTGCCAGCAGTGAAGTCGAAGAGACCCAGTACTTC.

The table lists this clonotype with a few counts. The V and J genes are TRBV6-2 or TRBV6-3 and TRBJ1-5; 8 bases fit TRBD1. Germline trimming cut 5 bases from V and 3 bases from J; bases unmatched to any gene: 6. Per germline, CDR1 MNHEY and CDR2 SVGEGT. The CDR3 loop spans 15 amino acids. The DNA for the CDR3 is TGTGCCAGCAGTACCGGGACAGGATTCAATCAGCCCCAGCATTTT. The encoded protein is CASSTGTGFNQPQHF.

This clonotype was found many times. The J gene is TRBJ1-5, the V gene TRBV6-1; D perhaps matches TRBD1 (6 bases). The CDR3 loop spans 13 amino acids. Per germline, CDR1 MNHNS and CDR2 SASEGT. V gave up 8 bases and J gave up 3 bases, with 11 bases separating them. CDR3 in amino acids: CASGGGLNQPQHF. The CDR3, as DNA: TGTGCCAGCGGGGGGGGGCTCAATCAGCCCCAGCATTTT.

This chain connects TRBV7-8 to TRBJ2-2; tentatively, D is TRBD2 (5 bases). CDR3 size: 15 residues. Trimming stripped 3 bases from V and 5 bases from J, with 13 bases between. CDR1 is SGHVS and CDR2 is FQNEAQ in the germline V gene. In DNA, the CDR3 is TGTGCCAGCAGCTTCCCGAGGGTCAGGACCGGGGAGCTGTTTTTT. It yields the protein CASSFPRVRTGELFF.

V gene TRBV7-9 combines with J gene TRBJ1-3, with TRBD1 identical over 7 bases. The CDR3 totals 15 residues. CDR1 is SEHNR and CDR2 is FQNEAQ in the germline V gene (reference sequence). The trim removed 2 bases at V and 2 bases at J, leaving 3 bases unmatched. The CDR3: CASSLTGVPGNTIYF. In DNA form, the CDR3 reads TGTGCCAGCAGCTTAACAGGGGTGCCTGGAAACACCATATATTTT. Full variable domain (outside the CDR3, taken from reference TRBV7-9 and TRBJ1-3): DTGVSQNPRHKITKRGQNVTFRCDPISEHNRLYWYRQTLGQGPEFLTYFQNEAQLEKSRLLSDRFSAERPKGSFSTLEIQRTEQGDSAMYLCASSLTGVPGNTIYFGEGSWLTVV.

The CDR3 spells CATSRDRGYEQYF. CDR3 nucleotide sequence: TGTGCCACCAGCAGAGATAGGGGCTACGAGCAGTACTTC. V gene TRBV15 combines with J gene TRBJ2-7, with D perhaps matching TRBD1 (5 bases). The CDR3 totals 13 residues. Deletions cut 0 bases from V and 3 bases from J, with 6 bases between. Germline CDR1 and CDR2: LNHNV and YYDKDF (reference sequence).

In this sample, this clonotype turned up a few times. This rearrangement joins TRBV28 to TRBJ2-7, with D perhaps TRBD2 (5 bases). The CDR3 sequence is 15 residues long. Germline V gene lookup returns CDR1 MDHEN and CDR2 SYDVKM. Trimming cost V 6 bases and J 4 bases, with 19 bases left between them. The CDR3 is CASSKAPAEIYEQYF. CDR3 nucleotides: TGTGCCAGCAGCAAAGCCCCAGCGGAAATTTACGAGCAGTACTTC.

The rearrangement uses TRBV7-2 and TRBJ2-3; D is ambiguous. The V and J ends lost 3 bases and 4 bases respectively, with 14 bases between them. The CDR3 sequence is 15 residues long. Germline V gene lookup returns CDR1 SGHTA and CDR2 FQGNSA. In DNA, the CDR3 is TGTGCCAGCAGCTTGATGAGCAGACTGGCAGATACGCAGTATTTT. This codes for CASSLMSRLADTQYF.